The clone carrying this T cell receptor beta chain was found many times. Its antigen is still unknown. This record comes from a study of identical twins. General observations from the study: Where out-of-frame alpha sequences were twin-shared, they showed excess low generation probability.

The ends were cut back, 1 base at V and 9 bases at J, with 13 bases in the middle. This CDR3 comprises 13 residues. Germline-derived CDR1 and CDR2 are DFQATT and SNEGSKA (reference sequence). One entry per CDR3 protein, called by TCRdb with MiXCR from the 5' RACE reads. The table lists hundreds of thousands of distinct CDR3 sequences, around a sixth of them singletons, with about 12% in the top ten. The same data also contributed to another study, on T cells expressing NK-cell markers.

This sequence originates from a woman younger than 30 in good health. V and J are TRBV20-1 and TRBJ2-1; D remains ambiguous. Specimen: PBMCs. CDR3 region: CSARANPPIEQFF. The CDR3 nucleotides read TGCAGTGCTAGAGCAAATCCCCCCATTGAGCAGTTCTTC.